These T cell receptor beta chains were read from a single sample in a study of blood T cell repertoires in COVID-19. TCRdb's table, derived via immunoSEQ multiplex PCR, lists solely in-frame clones and lacks some. Of about 220,000 clones detected, about 90% appear once; the ten largest clones hold under 2.5%. Specimen: peripheral blood. Receptors were obtained from a man aged 35-49 years with active or convalescent COVID-19. The CDR3 runs from the conserved cysteine through the conserved F or W.

>TRBJ2-7|14|TRBV2
CASSRGTVNYEQYF
>TRBJ2-7|17|TRBV5-1
CASSSQNTPGQSSQQYF
>TRBJ1-1|13|TRBV27
CASSFGGGTEAFF
>TRBJ2-3|14|TRBV13
CASSLRGSTDTQYF
>TRBJ1-1|17|TRBV13
CASSLLFRGGSNTEAFF
>TRBJ1-6|12|TRBV19
CASSLDNSPLHF
>TRBJ1-1|12|TRBV19
CASSIRSTEAFF
>TRBJ2-5|14|TRBV5-4
CASSTRTGGETQYF
>TRBJ1-4|14|TRBV9
CASSVGGANEKLFF
>TRBJ2-7|15|TRBV7-2
CASSLDGTRSKEQYF
>TRBJ1-5|14|TRBV28
CASSGDRRGQPQHF
>TRBJ2-2|14|TRBV27
CASREQGNTGELFF
>TRBJ2-7|17|TRBV21-1
CASSTLARGQKTYEQYF
>TRBJ1-1|14|TRBV5-4
CASSSGTGSGKAFF
>TRBJ1-2|13|TRBV6-5
CASSYSTVYGYTF
>TRBJ1-4|13|TRBV5-1
CASSLENGEKLFF
>TRBJ1-5|15|TRBV9
CASSNNLGRAQPQHF